This T cell receptor (beta chain) emerged from a study of blood T cell repertoires in COVID-19. Generated by immunoSEQ multiplex PCR, the TCRdb table keeps only in-frame clones and is missing some. The sample holds 60,000 to 90,000 clones, roughly 89% seen once. CDR3 length: 14 amino acids. The germline gives CDR1 LGHNA, CDR2 YNFKEQ. Trimming at V came to 4 bases and at J to 8 bases, leaving 7 bases not matched to a gene. The chain couples TRBV4-2 to TRBJ1-3; 8 bases line up with TRBD1. Source material: peripheral blood. This clonotype was sampled from a man aged 45-65 years with acute or convalescent COVID-19. The DNA for the CDR3 is TGTGCCAGCAGCCGCGACAGGGGAGTGGACACCATATATTTT. Its translation is CASSRDRGVDTIYF.